These 24 T cell receptor beta chains were sequenced from one sample in a study of T cells expressing NK-cell markers. TCRdb re-called the 5' RACE reads, yielding one record per CDR3 amino acid sequence without DNA. The sample spans 250,000 or so distinct CDR3 sequences; the ten largest clones claim 4% to 4.5%. The sample was blood T cells: a sorted CD56 or NKG2C T cell subset, CD4+ or CD8+ T cells, or bulk PBMC T cells (not recorded which). These receptor sequences come from a woman between 18 and 70 years old in good health.

This chain connects TRBV12-3 or TRBV12-4 to TRBJ1-3. The CDR3 consists of 15 residues. Here the CDR3 reads CASRRRDLAGNTIYF.

The chain couples TRBV29-1 to TRBJ1-3. CDR3 length: 15 residues. Germline values: CDR1 SQVTM, CDR2 ANQGSEA. CDR3 protein: CSVGSGGISGNTIYF.

The gene calls are TRBV12-3 or TRBV12-4 and TRBJ1-2; the D call from TCRdb, TRBD1, cannot be confirmed without DNA. CDR3 size: 14 residues. CDR3 sequence reads: CASRYTGEGSGYTF.

This chain links TRBV7-9 with TRBJ1-5; TCRdb gives TRBD1 as the D gene, but with no DNA this cannot be confirmed. The CDR3 has 16 amino acids. The germline gives CDR1 SEHNR, CDR2 FQNEAQ (reference sequence). CDR3 region: CASSPGGSYSNQPQHF.

This CDR3 reads CASPGVNQPQHF. V and J are TRBV30 and TRBJ1-5; the TRBD1 assignment by TCRdb is unverifiable without DNA. The CDR3 spans 12 residues. Germline loops: CDR1 GTSNPN, CDR2 SVGIG (reference sequence). Full variable domain (outside the CDR3, taken from reference TRBV30 and TRBJ1-5): SQTIHQWPATLVQPVGSPLSLECTVEGTSNPNLYWYRQAAGRGLQLLFYSVGIGQISSEVPQNLSASRPQDRQFILSSKKLLLSDSGFYLCASPGVNQPQHFGDGTRLSIL.

The chain carries TRBV18 and TRBJ2-3; lacking DNA, the TRBD2 call made by TCRdb goes unchecked. CDR1 is KGHSH, CDR2 LQKENI, per germline. The CDR3 is made up of 16 amino acids. CDR3 sequence: CASSIPTRPSTDTQYF. Full variable domain (rest looked up from reference TRBV18 and TRBJ2-3): NAGVMQNPRHLVRRRGQEARLRCSPMKGHSHVYWYRQLPEEGLKFMVYLQKENIIDESGMPKERFSAEFPKEGPSILRIQQVVRGDSAAYFCASSIPTRPSTDTQYFGPGTRLTVL.

The rearrangement uses TRBV20-1 and TRBJ2-5; as DNA is missing, the TRBD1 call by TCRdb cannot be tested. The CDR3 loop spans 13 amino acids. Germline V lookup: CDR1 DFQATT, CDR2 SNEGSKA (reference sequence). CDR3 sequence: CSAGEPPQETQYF.

V is TRBV7-2 and J is TRBJ2-6. The CDR3 spans 14 residues. Germline CDR1 and CDR2: SGHTA and FQGNSA. CDR3 in amino acids: CASSFLSDPNVLTF.

This chain's CDR3 is CSARGRPGGTEAFF. V is TRBV20-1 and J is TRBJ1-1; no DNA is available, so the TRBD1 call from TCRdb remains unchecked. CDR1 DFQATT and CDR2 SNEGSKA come from the germline V gene (reference sequence). CDR3 length: 14 residues.

V is TRBV12-3 or TRBV12-4 and J is TRBJ2-2; TCRdb's D call, TRBD2, is unchecked because there is no DNA. The CDR3 runs to 15 residues. CDR3 sequence reads: CASSLVPLAGGQLFF.

J is TRBJ1-6 and V is TRBV2; TCRdb gives TRBD1 as the D gene, but with no DNA this cannot be confirmed. CDR1 is SNHLY and CDR2 is FYNNEI in the germline V gene. The CDR3 length is 13 residues. The CDR3 here is CASADRANSPLHF.

The J gene is TRBJ2-3, the V gene TRBV4-3; TCRdb picks TRBD2, but there is no DNA to check that call. This CDR3 has 17 amino acids. The germline V gene encodes CDR1 LGHNA and CDR2 YSLEER. CDR3 residues: CASSQSGIPPTTDTQYF.

The CDR3 reads CASSNQAGNTGELFF. The chain carries TRBV11-2 and TRBJ2-2. This CDR3 has 15 amino acids. Germline values: CDR1 SGHAT, CDR2 FQNNGV. Full variable domain (missing parts from reference TRBV11-2 and TRBJ2-2): EAGVAQSPRYKIIEKRQSVAFWCNPISGHATLYWYQQILGQGPKLLIQFQNNGVVDDSQLPKDRFSAERLKGVDSTLKIQPAKLEDSAVYLCASSNQAGNTGELFFGEGSRLTVL.

The V call is TRBV4-2, the J call TRBJ2-1; the TCRdb D gene call, TRBD2, has no DNA to confirm it. This CDR3 has 12 residues. CDR1 is LGHNA and CDR2 is YNFKEQ in the germline V gene. This CDR3 reads CATRGEGDEQFF.

The gene calls are TRBV7-2 and TRBJ2-6. CDR3 length: 15 amino acids. The germline CDR1 and CDR2 sequences are SGHTA and FQGNSA. The CDR3 protein is CASSFALYWANVLTF.

The chain combines TRBV11-1 with TRBJ2-2; the D call of TRBD1 rests on TCRdb alone, since no DNA is present to check it. Per the germline V gene, CDR1 is SGHAT and CDR2 is FQDESV (reference sequence). The CDR3 is 16 amino acids. The CDR3 region is CASSPQGAMNTGELFF.

The V call is TRBV28, the J call TRBJ2-7. Per germline, CDR1 MDHEN and CDR2 SYDVKM. The CDR3 loop spans 11 amino acids. The CDR3 region is CASSTSYEQYF.

The genes are TRBV20-1 and TRBJ2-3; TCRdb proposes TRBD2, but this gene call is untestable without DNA. Per germline, CDR1 DFQATT and CDR2 SNEGSKA (reference sequence). The CDR3 contains 14 residues. This chain's CDR3 is CSAVGSPPSDTQYF.

The gene calls are TRBV20-1 and TRBJ2-4. Germline CDR1 is DFQATT and CDR2 is SNEGSKA (reference sequence). The CDR3 runs to 13 residues. This CDR3 reads CSAGGLAKNIQYF.

The chain links TRBV20-1 to TRBJ2-3; TCRdb's D gene call, TRBD2, goes unchecked for lack of DNA. CDR1 and CDR2 (germline): DFQATT, SNEGSKA (reference sequence). The length of the CDR3 is 13 residues. CDR3 in amino acids: CSADPERTVTQYF.

V usage is TRBV4-2 and J usage is TRBJ1-5; TCRdb's D gene call, TRBD1, goes unchecked for lack of DNA. From germline, CDR1 is LGHNA and CDR2 YNFKEQ. The CDR3 loop spans 15 amino acids. CDR3 amino acids: CASSQGWTGDQPQHF.

This chain uses TRBV4-3 with TRBJ1-2. The germline V gene encodes CDR1 LGHNA and CDR2 YSLEER. This CDR3 has 13 amino acids. The CDR3 here is CASSQGQYYGYTF.

This chain's CDR3 is CSARDPSSGGYRGGTQYF. The chain uses TRBV20-1 and TRBJ2-3; without DNA, the TCRdb call of TRBD1 cannot be checked. CDR1 and CDR2 from the germline V gene are DFQATT and SNEGSKA (reference sequence). This CDR3 spans 18 amino acids.

The chain links TRBV12-3 or TRBV12-4 to TRBJ1-4; the D call from TCRdb, TRBD1, cannot be confirmed without DNA. This CDR3 has 15 residues. The CDR3 loop reads CASSLGQAGGEKLFF.